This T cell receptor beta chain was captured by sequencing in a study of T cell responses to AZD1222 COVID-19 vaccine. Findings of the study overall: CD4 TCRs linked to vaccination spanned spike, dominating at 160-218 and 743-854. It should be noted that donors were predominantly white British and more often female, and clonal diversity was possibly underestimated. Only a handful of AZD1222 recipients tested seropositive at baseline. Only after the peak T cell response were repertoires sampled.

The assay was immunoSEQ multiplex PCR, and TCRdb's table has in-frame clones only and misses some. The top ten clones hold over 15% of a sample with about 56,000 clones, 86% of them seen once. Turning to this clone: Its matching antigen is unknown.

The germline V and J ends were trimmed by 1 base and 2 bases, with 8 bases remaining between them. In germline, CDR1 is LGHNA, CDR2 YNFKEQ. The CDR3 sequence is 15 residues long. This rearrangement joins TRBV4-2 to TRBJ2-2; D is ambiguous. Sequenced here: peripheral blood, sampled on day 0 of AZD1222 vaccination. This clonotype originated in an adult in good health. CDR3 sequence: CASSQAWVNTGELFF. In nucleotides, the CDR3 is TGTGCCAGCAGCCAAGCCTGGGTAAACACCGGGGAGCTGTTTTTT.